This T cell receptor (beta chain) came from a study of T cell responses to AZD1222 COVID-19 vaccine (dated by TCRdb to the early 2020s). Regarding the study in general: AZD1222 recipients with second doses at about 4 weeks or about 12 weeks were pooled, because spike-specific TCR depth and breadth did not differ between schedules. Enrollment into the trials was organized by age into subgroups of 18-55, 56-69 and 70-plus years, and those subgroups contained roughly 140, 27 and 60 TCR-sequenced participants, respectively. A total of over 230 trial participants underwent TCR sequencing, of whom 207 received two doses of AZD1222 and roughly 25 received two doses of the MenACWY control vaccine. The study at large found these results: Conclusions about previously exposed vaccinees were limited because only six AZD1222 recipients were SARS-CoV-2 seropositive at baseline. No day 14 peak-response samples were available, so repertoires were characterized only after the peak T cell response. Reportedly, close to half of the unique spike-specific TCRs recognized epitopes lying outside the regions that are mutated in the B.1.351 and B.1.1.7 variants. In the small 56-69-year group, the increase in depth fell short of significance, most likely because of low power. The whole spike protein was spanned by vaccine-associated CD4 TCRs, and dominant responses were seen in regions 160-218 and 743-854. After two AZD1222 doses, spike-specific TCR breadth and depth were significantly higher than at day 0 and than in MenACWY recipients. Participants were mostly white British, with more females than males. The authors suggested clonal diversity may have been underestimated.

Inclusive of the bounding cysteine and phenylalanine, the CDR3 is 14 residues long. Of all the DNA, just the CDR3 is kept, 42 bases in frame from base 1. The germline V gene sets CDR1 to SGHDT and CDR2 to YYEEEE. The junction shows trimming of 2 bases on V and 1 base on J, plus 9 bases between the germline ends. The sample's time point label, in plain terms: baseline before first vaccination. Vaccinee samples came from UK trials COV001 and COV002, including a single-blind randomized controlled phase 2/3 trial of AZD1222 (ChAdOx1 nCoV-19) in healthy adults. For TCRbeta chain sequencing, PBMC samples were collected from trial participants at day 0 and at day 28 after the second dose. The CDR3 regions of human TCRbeta chains were subjected to immunosequencing. As for the original processing: Repertoire TCRs were checked for matches against a reference library of SARS-CoV-2-specific TCRs that had been generated using the MIRA antigen-specificity platform. Breadth was defined as the fraction of unique TCRs that were SARS-CoV-2-associated. Depth was defined as the fraction of total T cells that were SARS-CoV-2-associated. Using the MIRA data, each spike-specific TCR was mapped to the spike region that the TCR reacts to and placed in a CD4 or CD8 class. Log10-transformed breadth and depth values were compared by one-way ANOVA with Sidak's multiple comparisons tests. TCRdb's version of the immuneACCESS table is confined to in-frame rearrangements and falls short of the full clone set. An unresolved V gene accounts for under half of the shortfall where checked; the remainder is of unknown origin. The DNA gave D and trimming, while V, J and clone size come from that table. For this sample the table gives around 200,000 clones, of which around nine tenths were detected only once. The top ten constitute approximately 0.49% of the sample.

Points on this clone: Its antigen is currently not known. Base quality data are lacking; no much larger clone is found one base away.

The chain is assembled from TRBV5-6 and TRBJ2-5, with the D gene not clear enough to name. The sequenced sample was peripheral blood, obtained on day 0 of AZD1222 vaccination. This receptor was obtained from an adult in good health. The DNA sequence reads TGTGCCAGCAGCTTTCTCGTTAGCCAAGAGACCCAGTACTTC. Its translation reads: CASSFLVSQETQYF.